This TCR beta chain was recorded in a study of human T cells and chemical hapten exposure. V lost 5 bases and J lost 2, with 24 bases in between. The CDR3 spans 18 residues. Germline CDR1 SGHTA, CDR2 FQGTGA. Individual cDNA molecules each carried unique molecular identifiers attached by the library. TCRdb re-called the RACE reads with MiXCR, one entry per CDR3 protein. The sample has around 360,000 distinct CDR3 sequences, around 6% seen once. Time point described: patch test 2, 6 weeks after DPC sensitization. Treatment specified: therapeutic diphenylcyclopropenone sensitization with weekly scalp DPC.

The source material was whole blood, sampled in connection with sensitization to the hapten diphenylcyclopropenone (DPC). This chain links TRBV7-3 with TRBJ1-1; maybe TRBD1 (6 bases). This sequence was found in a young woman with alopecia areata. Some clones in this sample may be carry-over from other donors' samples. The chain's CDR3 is CASSTDELTGTRNTEAFF. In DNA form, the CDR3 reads TGTGCCAGCAGCACAGACGAGTTGACAGGAACAAGAAACACTGAAGCTTTCTTT.